The 13 T cell receptor beta chains below come from one sample, sequenced in a study of shared clonotypes between healthy human individuals. Sequenced by immunoSEQ multiplex PCR; TCRdb stores in-frame clones only, minus some. The sample lists 2 million to 2.5 million clones, 92% occurring once. The sequenced sample consisted of naive CD4+ T cells from PBMCs. Subset in this sample: CD45RA+ positively selected. The origin of the receptors is a man younger than 35 in good health. Some clones in this sample may be carry-over from other donors' samples.

The chain carries TRBV7-9 and TRBJ2-5; 7 nucleotides agree with TRBD2. CDR3 size: 14 residues. From germline, CDR1 is SEHNR and CDR2 FQNEAQ (reference sequence). With 2 bases clipped from V and 7 bases from J, the junction kept 7 bases outside the gene matches. CDR3 DNA: TGTGCCAGCAGCTTAAACCCCCCGGGGGGGACCCAGTACTTC. As protein: CASSLNPPGGTQYF.

The chain uses TRBV30 and TRBJ1-2; D may be TRBD1 (6 bases). The CDR3 totals 14 residues. Per germline, CDR1 GTSNPN and CDR2 SVGIG (reference sequence). V shed 5 bases and J shed 2 bases, with 15 bases lying between them. The CDR3 DNA follows: TGTGCCTGGTCGAGGAGAGGGGGAAACTATGGCTACACCTTC. Its protein product is CAWSRRGGNYGYTF.

In the case of this clone: This same CDR3 is encoded by further DNA sequences in the sample. The rearrangement uses TRBV15 and TRBJ1-3, with D possibly matching TRBD1 (5 bases). Germline V gene lookup returns CDR1 LNHNV and CDR2 YYDKDF (reference sequence). The V end lost 5 bases, the J end lost 0 bases, and 8 bases lay between the germline ends. The CDR3 runs to 14 residues. CDR3 bases: TGTGCCACCAGCCGTGACAGCTCTGGAAACACCATATATTTT. Protein sequence: CATSRDSSGNTIYF.

The chain links TRBV6-5 to TRBJ2-1, with 7 nucleotides matching TRBD1. The CDR3 loop spans 14 amino acids. Trimming took 11 bases from V and 3 from J; bases not matched to a gene: 10. In germline, CDR1 is MNHEY, CDR2 SVGAGI. The CDR3 sequence: CAVRTGRDYNEQFF. CDR3 bases: TGTGCCGTCAGGACAGGCCGAGACTACAATGAGCAGTTCTTC.

V usage is TRBV28 and J usage is TRBJ1-1; the D is unclear. Trimming pared 1 base from V and 1 base from J, leaving 13 bases between. This CDR3 has 16 amino acids. CDR1 is MDHEN and CDR2 is SYDVKM in the germline V gene. The CDR3 is CASSLSVGMGNTEAFF. CDR3 nucleotides: TGTGCCAGCAGTTTATCCGTGGGGATGGGGAACACTGAAGCTTTCTTT. The full variable domain, in which reference TRBV28 and TRBJ1-1 provide the parts outside the CDR3, is DVKVTQSSRYLVKRTGEKVFLECVQDMDHENMFWYRQDPGLGLRLIYFSYDVKMKEKGDIPEGYSVSREKKERFSLILESASTNQTSMYLCASSLSVGMGNTEAFFGQGTRLTVV.

V is TRBV4-1 and J is TRBJ1-2; possible D gene TRBD1, 5 bases. The CDR3 consists of 13 residues. Trimming took 4 bases from V and 4 from J, leaving 10 bases between them. The germline V gene has CDR1 MGHRA and CDR2 YSYEKL. The CDR3 nucleotides are TGCGCCAGCAGCCGCCAGGGCAGCTATGGCTACACCTTC. It encodes CASSRQGSYGYTF.

This clone has a handful of counts. V usage is TRBV6-5 and J usage is TRBJ1-1; D is unclear. The CDR3 consists of 12 residues. From germline, CDR1 is MNHEY and CDR2 SVGAGI. V lost 5 bases to trimming and J lost 7 bases, with 11 bases between them. Here the CDR3 DNA reads TGTGCCAGCAGTAACGGGGTCATTGAAGCTTTCTTT. This encodes CASSNGVIEAFF.

The chain is built from TRBV28 and TRBJ2-7; 7 bases agree with TRBD1. The CDR3 consists of 13 residues. V shed 6 bases and J 2 bases; nucleotides not matched to a gene: 4. CDR1 and CDR2 from the germline V gene are MDHEN and SYDVKM. The CDR3 DNA reads TGTGCCAGCAGGTGGCAGGGGGCCTACGAGCAGTACTTC. The encoded protein is CASRWQGAYEQYF.

The chain employs TRBV27 and TRBJ2-2; 8 positions match TRBD2. The CDR3 totals 16 residues. Germline CDR1 is MNHEY and CDR2 is SMNVEV (reference sequence). The ends lost 5 bases at V and 3 bases at J; junction bases unmatched: 8. CDR3 DNA sequence: TGTGCCAGCAGTCCACCGGGACTAGGAGACACCGGGGAGCTGTTTTTT. Translated: CASSPPGLGDTGELFF.

This chain uses TRBV7-3 with TRBJ2-1, with no clear D. The V end was cut by 5 bases, the J end by 5 bases, with 10 bases between. The germline CDR1 and CDR2 sequences are SGHTA and FQGTGA. The CDR3 is 13 residues long. CDR3 region: CASSTRGDNEQFF. CDR3 nucleotides: TGTGCCAGCAGCACACGTGGAGACAATGAGCAGTTCTTC.

This clone occurred once. The J gene is TRBJ1-2, the V gene TRBV25-1; D remains ambiguous. The germline gives CDR1 MGHDK, CDR2 SYGVNS. The V gene lost 1 base and the J gene lost 6 bases, with 15 bases spanning the gap. CDR3 size: 15 residues. The CDR3 bases are TGTGCCAGCAGTGAATGGATAGGAAGGCGAGATGGCTACACCTTC. It codes for CASSEWIGRRDGYTF.

The CDR3 loop is CASSKGQNTEAFF. In DNA, the CDR3 is TGTGCCAGCAGCAAGGGGCAGAACACTGAAGCTTTCTTT. The rearrangement uses TRBV7-3 and TRBJ1-1, with D maybe TRBD1 (5 bases). The V end lost 5 bases, the J end lost 1 base, and 8 bases lay between the germline ends. The germline gives CDR1 SGHTA, CDR2 FQGTGA. The CDR3 extends over 13 amino acids.

The CDR3 bases are TGTGCCAGCAGCCCCCAGGGAGTCCTTTTTGACGAGCAGTACTTC. It encodes CASSPQGVLFDEQYF. This chain links TRBV7-2 with TRBJ2-7; either TRBD1 or TRBD2 may supply D (5 bases each). There are 15 residues in the CDR3. Germline CDR1 reads SGHTA; CDR2 reads FQGNSA. Between the trimmed V and J ends, which lost 5 bases and 5 bases, there was a span of 19 bases. Supplemented by reference TRBV7-2 and TRBJ2-7, the full variable domain reads GAGVSQSPSNKVTEKGKDVELRCDPISGHTALYWYRQSLGQGLEFLIYFQGNSAPDKSGLPSDRFSAERTGGSVSTLTIQRTQQEDSAVYLCASSPQGVLFDEQYFGPGTRLTVT.